This T cell receptor (beta chain) was recovered during a study of blood T cell repertoires in COVID-19 (TCRdb year 2020). Looking at the study overall: Samples covering the acute and convalescent phases of COVID-19 were provided by collaborators in the United States, Italy and Spain. Where available, HLA class I and class II types were obtained from metadata supplied by the sample provider rather than from assay-based typing. Samples were obtained from the ongoing ImmuneRACE study (first 160 participants) and from approximately 1,200 subjects provided by 6 global collaborators. The dataset comprised deeply sampled blood TCRbeta repertoires from subjects exposed to, actively infected with, or recovered from COVID-19. The repertoires were released in a freely available public database intended as a resource for research on the immune response to SARS-CoV-2. The prospective study material was composed of cDNA or gDNA derived from T cells, B-cell-depleted T cells, or PBMCs. Nearly every sample came with metadata listing a de-identified subject ID, COVID-19 status, age in years and sex.

In the prospective study, participants were about 18 to 89 years old, resided in about two dozen geographic areas of the United States, and were enrolled through a virtual design. In the prospective study, participants were assigned to cohorts based on the clinical history participants reported in a screening survey and a study questionnaire. For ImmuneRACE Cohort 3, a participant was defined as recovered based on two consecutive negative NP/OP PCR tests, clearance by a healthcare professional, or resolution of symptoms. In the prospective study, whole blood, serum and a nasopharyngeal or oropharyngeal swab were collected from each participant by mobile phlebotomists. Prospective study participants could optionally give additional blood draws and questionnaires over an approximately 2-month period. Blood samples from the prospective study were shipped frozen or at room temperature prior to DNA extraction.

There are 15 amino acids in the CDR3, from cysteine to phenylalanine inclusive. The kept DNA is CDR3 alone, 45 bases in frame from the first base. CDR1 and CDR2 are read off the germline V gene (reference sequence) as LGHDT and YNNKEL. V has 1 base trimmed and J has 7 bases trimmed; junction bases matching no gene number 7. The study at large found these results: Clinical and demographic metadata were provided uncurated, with the amount varying by source and participant.

Remarks on this clone: It lacks a known antigen. Base qualities are not recorded, but no much larger clone differs from it by a single base.

TCRbeta CDR3 regions were amplified from genomic DNA using the immunoSEQ Assay, a bias-controlled multiplex PCR. Regarding the original processing steps: Nucleated cell counts per sample were estimated from amplification of reference gene primers within the assay. To quantify the absolute abundance of each unique TCRbeta CDR3 rearrangement, sequence reads were collapsed and filtered. For each sample, productive Simpson clonality was calculated by taking the square root of Simpson's diversity index across productive rearrangements. TCRdb took over this immuneACCESS table, retaining in-frame rearrangements with V and J assigned. Such tables are incomplete; in checked studies, under half of the missing clones stem from an unresolved V gene, and the remainder is unexplained. From that table come the V and J calls and clone size; the DNA was used to work out D and trimming. The sample table shows a few hundred thousand clones, and 75% to 90% are seen once. Around 9.5% of the sample is in the top ten clones.

This TCR was sampled from a middle-aged woman who had recovered from COVID-19. Material: PBMCs or T cells enriched from blood (not recorded which). In this chain, TRBV3-1 (or the pseudogene TRBV3-2) is recombined with TRBJ1-2; 9 central nucleotides agree with TRBD1. The nucleotides are TGTGCCAGCAGCCAAGTTACAGGGGGCGCGGTTGGCTACACCTTC. The encoded protein is CASSQVTGGAVGYTF.